One and the same sample provided the 7 T cell receptor beta chains below, sequenced in a study of blood T cell repertoires in COVID-19. Sequencing was performed with immunoSEQ multiplex PCR; in TCRdb, only in-frame clones are kept and a portion is missing. The data contain approximately 10,000 clones, 85% of them singletons. Sequencing used peripheral blood. The receptors originated from a human donor in a cohort sampled during active COVID-19.

V and J are TRBV18 and TRBJ1-1, with a tentative D call TRBD1 (5 bases). Germline V gives CDR1 KGHSH, CDR2 LQKENI. Trimming stripped 6 bases from V and 4 bases from J, with 15 bases between. The CDR3 extends over 14 amino acids. The CDR3 sequence: CASSLWGEGTEAFF. CDR3 DNA: TGTGCCAGCTCGCTATGGGGGGAAGGCACTGAAGCTTTCTTT.

This chain uses TRBV7-3 with TRBJ2-5; D unresolved. The V end was cut by 2 bases, the J end by 4 bases, with 8 bases between. The CDR3 loop spans 13 amino acids. Looked up from germline, CDR1 is SGHTA and CDR2 is FQGTGA. DNA of the CDR3: TGTGCCAGCAGCTTAGAGGTCCCAGAGACCCAGTACTTC. Translated, it gives CASSLEVPETQYF.

This clone was found a few times. The chain carries TRBV27 and TRBJ1-1, with TRBD1 as a possible D gene (6 bases). This CDR3 contains 15 residues. The germline V gene encodes CDR1 MNHEY and CDR2 SMNVEV (reference sequence). With 6 bases removed from V and 1 base from J, the gap between germline ends came to 15 bases. This chain's CDR3 is CASRQRTVENTEAFF. CDR3 DNA: TGTGCCAGCAGACAACGGACAGTCGAGAACACTGAAGCTTTCTTT.

The CDR3 spells CASTTNPTGNYGYTF. In DNA form, the CDR3 reads TGTGCCAGCACCACAAACCCGACAGGGAACTATGGCTACACCTTC. The chain couples TRBV3-1 (or the pseudogene TRBV3-2) to TRBJ1-2, with TRBD1 matching 7 bases. CDR3 length: 15 amino acids. Trimming cost V 7 bases and J 2 bases; bases outside gene matches: 10. Germline V gene data show CDR1 as LGHDT and CDR2 as YNNKEL (reference sequence).

The V gene is TRBV7-8, the J gene TRBJ2-5; 7 bases fit TRBD1. This CDR3 is 14 amino acids long. V gave up 4 bases and J gave up 7 bases; unmatched junction bases: 9. In germline, CDR1 is SGHVS, CDR2 FQNEAQ. Here the CDR3 reads CASSSRQGLGTQYF. CDR3 coding DNA: TGTGCCAGCAGCTCCCGACAGGGATTGGGGACCCAGTACTTC.

This chain connects TRBV2 to TRBJ2-2; 7 bases are shared with TRBD1. The CDR3 covers 16 residues. Looked up from germline, CDR1 is SNHLY and CDR2 is FYNNEI. Unmatched junction bases numbered 5, after V lost 2 bases and J lost 2 bases. CDR3: CASSEKRTGNTGELFF. CDR3 DNA sequence: TGTGCCAGCAGTGAAAAAAGGACAGGAAACACCGGGGAGCTGTTTTTT.

In this sample, this clone turned up once. This sequence joins TRBV2 and TRBJ2-6, with no clear D. The germline gives CDR1 SNHLY, CDR2 FYNNEI. The CDR3 has 15 residues. The V end lost 5 bases, the J end lost 0 bases, and 8 bases lay between the germline ends. Here the CDR3 reads CASSLRSSGANVLTF. CDR3 nucleotide sequence: TGTGCCAGCAGTTTACGGTCCTCTGGGGCCAACGTCCTGACTTTC. The full variable domain, completed using reference TRBV2 and TRBJ2-6, is EPEVTQTPSHQVTQMGQEVILRCVPISNHLYFYWYRQILGQKVEFLVSFYNNEISEKSEIFDDQFSVERPDGSNFTLKIRSTKLEDSAMYFCASSLRSSGANVLTFGAGSRLTVL.